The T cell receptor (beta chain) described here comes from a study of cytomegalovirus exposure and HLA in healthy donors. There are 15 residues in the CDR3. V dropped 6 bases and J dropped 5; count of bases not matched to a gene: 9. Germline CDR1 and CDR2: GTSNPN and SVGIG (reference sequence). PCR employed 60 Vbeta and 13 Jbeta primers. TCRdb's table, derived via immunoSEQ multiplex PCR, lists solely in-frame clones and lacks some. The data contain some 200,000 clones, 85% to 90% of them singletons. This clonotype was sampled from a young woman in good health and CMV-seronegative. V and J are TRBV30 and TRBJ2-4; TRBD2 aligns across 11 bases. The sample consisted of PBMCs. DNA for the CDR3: TGTGCCTGCCTAGGGACTAGCGGAGGCCAAAACATTCAGTACTTC. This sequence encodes CACLGTSGGQNIQYF. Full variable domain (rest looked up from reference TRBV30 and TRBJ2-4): SQTIHQWPATLVQPVGSPLSLECTVEGTSNPNLYWYRQAAGRGLQLLFYSVGIGQISSEVPQNLSASRPQDRQFILSSKKLLLSDSGFYLCACLGTSGGQNIQYFGAGTRLSVL.